These T cell receptor beta chains were read from a single sample in a study of blood T cell repertoires in COVID-19. Only in-frame clones appear in the TCRdb table, and some are missing; sequencing was by immunoSEQ multiplex PCR. The sample yields around 25,000 clones, 65% to 90% seen once. The sample taken for sequencing was peripheral blood. These TCRs come from a man between 65 and 80 years old with active COVID-19. Both conserved end residues are part of each CDR3. D genes are given only for firm matches. Clone size is given for some rows only: seen once, a few or many times, or a class if the clone is expanded.

>TRBD1|few|TRBV5-1|TRBJ2-7|14
TGCGCCAGCAGCTCACGACAGGGGGCTTTTGAGCAGTACTTC
CASSSRQGAFEQYF
>TRBD1|.|TRBV9|TRBJ1-1|13
TGTGCCAGCAGCCCCGGGACAGCCTGGGAAGCTTTCTTT
CASSPGTAWEAFF
>TRBD1|.|TRBV18|TRBJ2-5|14
TGTGCCAGCTCACCACCGCCGACAGGGGAGACCCAGTACTTC
CASSPPPTGETQYF
>TRBD2|.|TRBV7-3|TRBJ2-3|13
TGTGCCAGCAGCGGGGGACTAGCAGATACGCAGTATTTT
CASSGGLADTQYF
>.|.|TRBV28|TRBJ1-2|15
TGTGCCAGCAGTCCGCCTTCGGGGATAGGCTATGGCTACACCTTC
CASSPPSGIGYGYTF
>.|.|TRBV25-1|TRBJ1-1|15
TGTGCCAGCAGTGATCCCAAAAGGGGTAAAACTGAAGCTTTCTTT
CASSDPKRGKTEAFF
>TRBD2|.|TRBV19|TRBJ2-1|15
TGTGCCAGTACCCCGGGACTAGCGGAATACAATGAGCAGTTCTTC
CASTPGLAEYNEQFF
>.|.|TRBV28|TRBJ2-2|15
TGTGCCAGCAGCCCGGACAGTTTGGCGACCGGGGAGCTGTTTTTT
CASSPDSLATGELFF
>TRBD2|.|TRBV6-5|TRBJ2-7|15
TGTGCCAGCAGTTCCAAGACTAGCGGGACCTTGGTGCAGTACTTC
CASSSKTSGTLVQYF
>TRBD2|.|TRBV25-1|TRBJ2-1|14
TGTGCCACCACCTTAGCGGGCCTAAACAATGAGCAGTTCTTC
CATTLAGLNNEQFF
>TRBD1|.|TRBV5-5|TRBJ2-1|14
TGTGCCAGCACGGACAGGGGCGGACGCGGTGAGCAGTTCTTC
CASTDRGGRGEQFF
>TRBD2|.|TRBV5-5|TRBJ2-7|15
TGTGCCAGCAGCGAGCTAGCGGGAGGCCACTACGAGCAGTACTTC
CASSELAGGHYEQYF
>.|.|TRBV7-3|TRBJ1-4|16
TGTGCCAGCAGCCTTTTTGGAGGAGCGGCTAATGAAAAACTGTTTTTT
CASSLFGGAANEKLFF
>.|.|TRBV12-3/TRBV12-4|TRBJ1-2|13
TGTGCCAGCAGGGACCGCGGGCGGCTTGGCTACACCTTC
CASRDRGRLGYTF
>TRBD2|.|TRBV4-2|TRBJ2-3|16
TGTGCCAGCAGCCAAGAAGGGACTAGCGGGAGAGATACGCAGTATTTT
CASSQEGTSGRDTQYF
>.|.|TRBV7-9|TRBJ1-2|13
TGTGCCAGCAGCTTTCTGGGACTCGGGGGCTACACCTTC
CASSFLGLGGYTF
>TRBD1|.|TRBV19|TRBJ2-7|14
TGTGCCAGTAGACCCGGGACAGCCTCCTACGAGCAGTACTTC
CASRPGTASYEQYF
>TRBD1|.|TRBV11-2|TRBJ2-7|15
TGTGCCAGCAGCTTAACCCAAGGACAGGTCTACGAGCAGTACTTC
CASSLTQGQVYEQYF